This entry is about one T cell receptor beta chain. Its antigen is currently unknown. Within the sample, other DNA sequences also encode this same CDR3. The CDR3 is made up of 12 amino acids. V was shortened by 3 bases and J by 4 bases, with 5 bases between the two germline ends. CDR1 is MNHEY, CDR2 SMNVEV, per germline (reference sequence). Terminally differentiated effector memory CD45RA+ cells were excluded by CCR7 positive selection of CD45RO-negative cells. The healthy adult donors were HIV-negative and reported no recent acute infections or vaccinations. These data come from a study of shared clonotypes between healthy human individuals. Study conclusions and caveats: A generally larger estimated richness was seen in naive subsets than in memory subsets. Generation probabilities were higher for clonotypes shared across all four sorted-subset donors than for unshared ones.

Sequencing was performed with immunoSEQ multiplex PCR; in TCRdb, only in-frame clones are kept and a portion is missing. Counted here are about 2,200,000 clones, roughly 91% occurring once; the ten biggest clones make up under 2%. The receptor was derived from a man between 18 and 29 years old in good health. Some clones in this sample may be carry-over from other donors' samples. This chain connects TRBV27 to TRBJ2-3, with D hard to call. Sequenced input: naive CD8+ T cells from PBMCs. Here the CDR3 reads CASSFRPDTQYF. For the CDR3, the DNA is TGTGCCAGCAGTTTCCGACCAGATACGCAGTATTTT.